These 25 T cell receptor beta chains were sequenced from one sample in a study of CD8 T cells in ankylosing spondylitis. These receptors have no identified antigens. Study observations and caveats: What seemed typical of ankylosing spondylitis blood was a TCR beta motif built from about 8 highly homologous variants.

TCRdb re-called the 5' RACE reads through MiXCR, storing one row per CDR3 protein. The sample yields about 800,000 distinct CDR3 sequences, roughly 12% seen once. Sequenced input: blood, either unsorted or a sorted T cell fraction (not recorded which). The receptors originated from a male donor with ankylosing spondylitis.

This clonotype came up once. V is TRBV3-1 and J is TRBJ2-1; the match to TRBD2 covers 9 bases. CDR3 length equals 15 residues. The germline V gene has CDR1 LGHDT and CDR2 YNNKEL (reference sequence). With 0 bases clipped from V and 6 bases from J, the junction kept 3 bases outside the gene matches. CDR3 bases: TGTGCCAGCAGCCAAGATAGCGGGAGAAGCAATGAGCAGTTCTTC. This translates into CASSQDSGRSNEQFF.

The genes are TRBV27 and TRBJ1-6; no clear D gene. In germline, CDR1 is MNHEY, CDR2 SMNVEV (reference sequence). Trimming cost V 5 bases and J 13 bases, with 12 bases left between them. CDR3 length: 12 residues. This chain's CDR3 is CASSPRLRPLHF. The CDR3, as DNA: TGTGCCAGCAGTCCCCGATTGAGGCCCCTCCACTTT.

The rearrangement joins TRBV7-2 to TRBJ2-3, with 9 positions matching TRBD2. The CDR3 has 17 residues. The V gene's germline CDR1 is SGHTA and CDR2 FQGNSA. Trimming took 0 bases from V and 6 from J; bases not matched to a gene: 10. This chain's CDR3 is CASSLAPAGGWRDTQYF. For the CDR3, the DNA is TGTGCCAGCAGCTTAGCCCCCGCGGGAGGGTGGCGTGATACGCAGTATTTT.

The rearrangement joins TRBV5-6 to TRBJ1-4; D unresolved. This CDR3 contains 13 residues. Per germline, CDR1 SGHDT and CDR2 YYEEEE. V was pared by 0 bases and J by 7 bases, with 7 bases between. The CDR3 DNA sequence: TGTGCCAGCAGCTTGGCCCGAGGTGAAAAACTGTTTTTT. Its translation: CASSLARGEKLFF. The full variable domain, its missing parts supplied by reference TRBV5-6 and TRBJ1-4, is DAGVTQSPTHLIKTRGQQVTLRCSPKSGHDTVSWYQQALGQGPQFIFQYYEEEERQRGNFPDRFSGHQFPNYSSELNVNALLLGDSALYLCASSLARGEKLFFGSGTQLSVL.

Only a few counts were recorded for this clonotype. The chain is built from TRBV5-1 and TRBJ1-2, with TRBD1 identical over 7 bases. CDR1 is SGHRS and CDR2 is YFSETQ in the germline V gene. The CDR3 runs 16 residues. Unmatched junction bases numbered 11, after V lost 4 bases and J lost 2 bases. CDR3 coding DNA: TGCGCCAGCAGCCAGAGTCGACAGGGAAAAAACTATGGCTACACCTTC. Translated: CASSQSRQGKNYGYTF.

Only a few counts were recorded for this clonotype. The chain employs TRBV4-2 and TRBJ1-1, with D uncertain. Germline V gene data show CDR1 as LGHNA and CDR2 as YNFKEQ. This CDR3 spans 14 amino acids. Trimming stripped 2 bases from V and 0 bases from J, with 7 bases between. Here the CDR3 DNA reads TGTGCCAGCAGCCAACCGACTGTGAACACTGAAGCTTTCTTT. Translation gives CASSQPTVNTEAFF.

This clonotype was recorded many times. This chain connects TRBV29-1 to TRBJ1-2, with TRBD1 identical over 7 bases. The CDR3 contains 13 residues. V lost 6 bases to trimming and J lost 2 bases; unmatched junction nucleotides: 6. CDR1 SQVTM and CDR2 ANQGSEA come from the germline V gene. The chain's CDR3 is CSVARGTNYGYTF. DNA of the CDR3: TGCAGCGTCGCCAGGGGGACGAACTATGGCTACACCTTC.

The sample holds a few counts of this clonotype. The chain is built from TRBV7-8 and TRBJ2-1, with 10 nucleotides matching TRBD2. The germline V gene encodes CDR1 SGHVS and CDR2 FQNEAQ. The CDR3 totals 15 residues. V lost 4 bases and J lost 9; bases outside the gene matches: 9. The CDR3 reads CASSSLAGVGVEQFF. The CDR3 coding sequence is TGTGCCAGCAGCTCGCTAGCGGGGGTAGGGGTTGAGCAGTTCTTC.

The chain links TRBV5-1 to TRBJ1-2; D is possibly TRBD1 (6 bases). This CDR3 spans 14 amino acids. CDR1 is SGHRS, CDR2 YFSETQ, per germline. The germline V and J ends were trimmed by 0 bases and 6 bases, with 12 bases remaining between them. CDR3 DNA sequence: TGCGCCAGCAGCTTGGCCAGGGGCGCGGATGGCTACACCTTC. Encoded protein: CASSLARGADGYTF.

This rearrangement joins TRBV20-1 to TRBJ1-6; maybe TRBD1 (5 bases). The CDR3 length is 16 residues. Germline-derived CDR1 and CDR2 are DFQATT and SNEGSKA (reference sequence). Trimming left V 0 bases short and J 9 bases short, with 18 bases between. CDR3 residues: CSARDSRDLESSPLHF. In DNA, the CDR3 is TGCAGTGCTAGAGATAGCCGGGACCTGGAGAGTTCACCCCTCCACTTT.

This clonotype turned up a few times. This chain links TRBV27 with TRBJ2-7, with D possibly being TRBD1 (6 bases). CDR3 length equals 13 residues. Trimming removed 6 bases from V and 6 bases from J, with 15 bases in between. The V gene's germline CDR1 is MNHEY and CDR2 SMNVEV (reference sequence). As DNA, the CDR3 is TGTGCCAGCAGAGAAGGACAGACTACCGAGCAGTACTTC. Protein: CASREGQTTEQYF.

This clonotype was picked up a small number of times. V gene TRBV24-1 combines with J gene TRBJ1-2; 7 bases agree with TRBD1. The CDR3 totals 14 residues. CDR1 is KGHDR and CDR2 is SFDVKD in the germline V gene. The V and J ends lost 5 bases and 6 bases, in that order; junction bases with no gene match: 8. The CDR3 spells CATSATGFYNGYTF. The CDR3 nucleotides read TGTGCCACCAGTGCGACAGGGTTCTATAATGGCTACACCTTC.

The chain couples TRBV5-1 to TRBJ1-1; 7 positions agree with TRBD1. CDR3 length: 16 residues. V was pared by 1 base and J by 1 base, with 7 bases of the junction left unmatched. Germline V gene data show CDR1 as SGHRS and CDR2 as YFSETQ. This CDR3 reads CASSLILTGTNTEAFF. The CDR3 DNA sequence: TGCGCCAGCAGCTTGATTCTGACAGGGACGAACACTGAAGCTTTCTTT. The full variable domain, completed using reference TRBV5-1 and TRBJ1-1, is KAGVTQTPRYLIKTRGQQVTLSCSPISGHRSVSWYQQTPGQGLQFLFEYFSETQRNKGNFPGRFSGRQFSNSRSEMNVSTLELGDSALYLCASSLILTGTNTEAFFGQGTRLTVV.

The gene calls are TRBV7-2 and TRBJ1-6; 7 bases line up with TRBD1. The junction had 6 bases not matched to a gene; V was cut back by 1 base and J by 6 bases. CDR1 is SGHTA and CDR2 is FQGNSA in the germline V gene. The CDR3 sequence is 16 residues long. The CDR3 nucleotides are TGTGCCAGCAGCTTAGACAGGGGAAGGCTTAATTCACCCCTCCACTTT. Its translation is CASSLDRGRLNSPLHF.

This clonotype was recorded at least ten times. The gene calls are TRBV9 and TRBJ2-1; maybe TRBD2 (6 bases). V lost 0 bases and J lost 2, with 9 bases in between. CDR1 is SGDLS, CDR2 YYNGEE, per germline. The length of the CDR3 is 15 residues. The CDR3, as DNA: TGTGCCAGCAGCGTAGCGGGAGTTGCCTACAATGAGCAGTTCTTC. It is translated as CASSVAGVAYNEQFF.

This clonotype was seen a few times. The chain links TRBV20-1 to TRBJ1-1; 7 bases align to TRBD1. The V and J ends lost 0 bases and 3 bases, in that order; junction bases with no gene match: 7. This CDR3 contains 15 residues. From germline, CDR1 is DFQATT and CDR2 SNEGSKA (reference sequence). The CDR3 DNA is TGCAGTGCTAGAGATTGGGGCAGGGGGGACACTGAAGCTTTCTTT. Protein: CSARDWGRGDTEAFF.

This clonotype was counted at least ten times. The chain combines TRBV9 with TRBJ1-3, with 8 nucleotides matching TRBD1. The CDR3 runs to 14 residues. V gave up 4 bases and J gave up 7 bases; unmatched junction bases: 7. Germline CDR1 and CDR2: SGDLS and YYNGEE. The CDR3 region has the DNA TGTGCCAGCAGCCGAGACAGGGGTGGCAACACCATATATTTT. It is translated as CASSRDRGGNTIYF.

V and J are TRBV20-1 and TRBJ2-3, with D tentatively TRBD1 (5 bases). CDR1 and CDR2 (germline): DFQATT, SNEGSKA (reference sequence). V was trimmed by 7 bases and J by 4 bases, leaving 21 bases between them. The CDR3 sequence is 15 residues long. In DNA form, the CDR3 reads TGCAGTGACCTCCCCGCAGGGAAATCTCCAGATACGCAGTATTTT. It codes for CSDLPAGKSPDTQYF.

This clonotype came up many times. This chain uses TRBV20-1 with TRBJ2-5; tentatively, D is TRBD2 (6 bases). V lost 3 bases to trimming and J lost 5 bases, with 13 bases between them. Per germline, CDR1 DFQATT and CDR2 SNEGSKA (reference sequence). This CDR3 has 13 residues. CDR3 residues: CSASSGGRETQYF. The CDR3, as DNA: TGCAGTGCTAGCTCTGGGGGGAGGGAGACCCAGTACTTC.

The chain joins TRBV20-1 to TRBJ2-1; 7 nucleotides match TRBD1. J lost 6 bases, V lost 2 bases, and 10 bases had no gene match. Germline CDR1 is DFQATT and CDR2 is SNEGSKA (reference sequence). The CDR3 spans 15 residues. The CDR3 DNA is TGCAGTGCTAGACATCGACAGGGTATCGGCAATGAGCAGTTCTTC. It yields the protein CSARHRQGIGNEQFF.

This clonotype has more than one count but fewer than ten. V usage is TRBV24-1 and J usage is TRBJ2-1, with D hard to call. Germline-derived CDR1 and CDR2 are KGHDR and SFDVKD. Trimming shortened V by 0 bases and J by 8 bases, and 13 bases separated the two germline ends. The CDR3 extends over 15 amino acids. CDR3 sequence (DNA): TGTGCCACCAGTGATTTGCAATCCAGCGCTTATGAGCAGTTCTTC. Amino acids: CATSDLQSSAYEQFF.

This clonotype was detected only a few times. The rearrangement joins TRBV20-1 to TRBJ2-7; D call uncertain. The germline gives CDR1 DFQATT, CDR2 SNEGSKA (reference sequence). The CDR3 runs to 15 residues. Trimming shortened V by 0 bases and J by 0 bases, and 12 bases separated the two germline ends. The CDR3 sequence: CSARDLGYYSYEQYF. The CDR3 coding sequence is TGCAGTGCTAGAGATTTGGGTTATTACTCCTACGAGCAGTACTTC.

Many counts were recorded for this clonotype. The V call is TRBV7-2, the J call TRBJ2-3, with D unresolved. The CDR3 runs 14 residues. Deletions cut 1 base from V and 5 bases from J, with 10 bases between. Germline V gene sequence: CDR1 SGHTA, CDR2 FQGNSA. The CDR3, as DNA: TGTGCCAGCAGCTTAGGACTGCTCTTAGATACGCAGTATTTT. This gives the protein CASSLGLLLDTQYF.

Only a few counts were recorded for this clonotype. V is TRBV9 and J is TRBJ1-2; 10 bases map to TRBD1. J was trimmed by 6 bases and V by 4 bases; bases with no gene match: 15. Germline CDR1 and CDR2: SGDLS and YYNGEE. The CDR3 runs 17 residues. As DNA, the CDR3 is TGTGCCAGCAGCCTCGACCGGGACAGGGGTGTTCCAGATGGCTACACCTTC. Residues: CASSLDRDRGVPDGYTF.

This clonotype was observed a handful of times. The chain carries TRBV5-1 and TRBJ1-1, with a possible D match to TRBD1 (6 bases). Germline CDR1 SGHRS, CDR2 YFSETQ. V lost 3 bases and J 1 base, leaving 13 bases between the germline ends. This CDR3 contains 15 residues. The CDR3 DNA is TGCGCCAGCAGCTCACTCCCGGGACAGAACACTGAAGCTTTCTTT. Its translation: CASSSLPGQNTEAFF.